This is a list of T cell receptor beta chains from one sample in a study of glioma-infiltrating T cells after dendritic cell vaccination. Sequenced by immunoSEQ multiplex PCR; TCRdb stores in-frame clones only, minus some. The sample has around 78,000 clones, over 75% seen once. This sample comprised blood, obtained after dendritic cell vaccination. Receptors originate from a human donor with glioblastoma. The CDR3 runs from the conserved cysteine through the conserved F or W. The D gene is left open where the match is weak.

j_call: TRBJ2-2
d_call: NA
v_call: TRBV5-1
cdr3_nt: TGCGCCAGCAGCATACAGGGAGCGAACACCGGGGAGCTGTTTTTT
cdr3_aa: CASSIQGANTGELFF

j_call: TRBJ1-1
d_call: TRBD1
v_call: TRBV7-3
cdr3_nt: TGTGCCAGCAGCTTAGGGACAGGGGGCAAGAGTTTCTTT
cdr3_aa: CASSLGTGGKSFF

j_call: TRBJ1-2
d_call: NA
v_call: TRBV18
cdr3_nt: TGTGCCAGCTCGGTTTCCCCGACAGGCGGCGAAAGCTATGGCTACACCTTC
cdr3_aa: CASSVSPTGGESYGYTF

j_call: TRBJ2-1
d_call: TRBD2
v_call: TRBV5-6
cdr3_nt: TGTGCCAGCAGCTTGGATGCGGGAGGGTTCAACAATGAGCAGTTCTTC
cdr3_aa: CASSLDAGGFNNEQFF

j_call: TRBJ2-7
d_call: TRBD2
v_call: TRBV6-5
cdr3_nt: TGTGCCAGCAGAACCACTAGCGGGGAGCAGTACTTC
cdr3_aa: CASRTTSGEQYF

j_call: TRBJ1-2
d_call: TRBD1
v_call: TRBV15
cdr3_nt: TGTGCCACCAGCAGAGATTTAGCATACGGACAGGGGACCGGCTACACCTTC
cdr3_aa: CATSRDLAYGQGTGYTF

j_call: TRBJ1-5
d_call: TRBD1
v_call: TRBV27
cdr3_nt: TGTGCCAGCAGCCTAAGGGGGCGCGTGAGCAATCAGCCCCAGCATTTT
cdr3_aa: CASSLRGRVSNQPQHF

j_call: TRBJ2-1
d_call: TRBD2
v_call: TRBV19
cdr3_nt: TGTGCCAGTAGTCCAGGGACTAGCGGGGTTTACAATGAGCAGTTCTTC
cdr3_aa: CASSPGTSGVYNEQFF

j_call: TRBJ1-1
d_call: NA
v_call: TRBV5-5
cdr3_nt: TGTGCCAGCAGCTTTGGACAGATGAACACTGAAGCTTTCTTT
cdr3_aa: CASSFGQMNTEAFF

j_call: TRBJ2-1
d_call: TRBD2
v_call: TRBV4-1
cdr3_nt: TGCGCCAGCAGCCAAAGGCGGGAGGGCCTACAAAATGAGCAGTTCTTC
cdr3_aa: CASSQRREGLQNEQFF

j_call: TRBJ1-5
d_call: TRBD1
v_call: TRBV10-3
cdr3_nt: TGTGCCATCAGTGAGGTAGGGGGCGTTCAGCCCCAGCATTTT
cdr3_aa: CAISEVGGVQPQHF

j_call: TRBJ2-2
d_call: TRBD2
v_call: TRBV5-1
cdr3_nt: TGCGCCAGCAGCTTGGCGGGAGCGGGGAAAACCGGGGAGCTGTTTTTT
cdr3_aa: CASSLAGAGKTGELFF